This entry features one T cell receptor beta chain sequence. Its antigen is unknown. Germline is not matched at one junction end, which may reflect a read error. A sample-barcoded 5' primer and a J-beta primer mix were used in a second PCR of roughly 7 to 11 cycles. Every sample returned 2.5 million or more CDR3-containing paired-end reads. TCRdb re-derived calls from the 5' RACE reads in MiXCR, one entry per CDR3 protein. The sample has about 1,600,000 distinct CDR3 sequences, around 39% seen once. The sample is drawn from a study of blood T cells in healthy people across ages. The study's findings and limits: Diversity of TCR beta per million T cells declined in a roughly linear way with age.

This clonotype was obtained from a woman aged 18-30 years in good health. Sequenced material: blood.

DNA for the CDR3: TGCGCCAGCGGCTTATCGACAAGGGACACCGGGGAGCTGTTTTTT. This translates into CASGLSTRDTGELFF. The J gene is TRBJ2-2, the V gene TRBV5-1; D is ambiguous. The CDR3 is made up of 15 amino acids. Germline V lookup: CDR1 SGHRS, CDR2 YFSETQ. Together with reference TRBV5-1 and TRBJ2-2, the CDR3 gives the full variable domain: KAGVTQTPRYLIKTRGQQVTLSCSPISGHRSVSWYQQTPGQGLQFLFEYFSETQRNKGNFPGRFSGRQFSNSRSEMNVSTLELGDSALYLCASGLSTRDTGELFFGEGSRLTVL.